The rows below give T cell receptor beta chains drawn from one sample of a study of post-analysis software for immune sequencing data. TCRdb independently ran MiXCR on the PCR reads; one entry per CDR3 protein. The data hold a few hundred thousand distinct CDR3 sequences, with 36% observed a single time. Sequenced input: blood. The receptors come from a girl under 18 with multiple sclerosis. CDR3s include the opening cysteine and the closing phenylalanine or tryptophan. The D gene is left open where the match is weak. Clone size is not always given. Where it is, it says once, few, many or a class for expanded clones.

J gene	V gene	D gene	clone size	CDR3 DNA	CDR3 protein
TRBJ2-2	TRBV4-1	-	-	TGCGCCAGCAGCCAAGGCCTGGACGGGGAGCTGTTTTTT	CASSQGLDGELFF
TRBJ2-5	TRBV12-3/TRBV12-4	TRBD2	once	TGTACCAGCAGTCTGCGGGAGGTCGGGGTGGAGACCCGGTACTTC	CTSSLREVGVETRYF
TRBJ2-7	TRBV21-1	-	-	TGTGCCAGCAGTAAGTCAGGACAGCTCTTCGAGCAGTACTTC	CASSKSGQLFEQYF
TRBJ2-2	TRBV18	-	-	TGTGCCAGCAGCAGGGGAAGATCTACCGGGGAGCTGTTTTTT	CASSRGRSTGELFF
TRBJ2-2	TRBV24-1	-	-	TGTGCCACCGGGAACACCGGGGAGCTGTTTTTT	CATGNTGELFF
TRBJ1-5	TRBV18	TRBD1	-	TGTGCCAGCTCCCGCAAGGACAGGGAGCCCCAGCATTTT	CASSRKDREPQHF
TRBJ2-1	TRBV7-9	-	many	TGTGCCAGCAGCTCCGATGTGGCGGCCAATGAGCAGTTCTTC	CASSSDVAANEQFF
TRBJ2-7	TRBV16	-	few	TGTGCCAGCAGCCACAGGATTGGTGGGGCCTACGAGCAGTACTTC	CASSHRIGGAYEQYF
TRBJ2-5	TRBV20-1	TRBD2	-	TGCAGTGCTAGAGATCCGAGACTAGCGGGAGGAGGAGAGACCCAGTACTTC	CSARDPRLAGGGETQYF
TRBJ1-1	TRBV27	TRBD1	-	TGTGCCAGCAGTAGGGACAGGGAGGGTACTGAAGCTTTCTTT	CASSRDREGTEAFF
TRBJ1-1	TRBV6-5	-	many	TGTGCCAGCAGTTACTCACTGACCTTGAACACTGAAGCTTTCTTT	CASSYSLTLNTEAFF
TRBJ1-1	TRBV29-1	TRBD1	many	TGCAGCGCCTCCGGGACAGGGTCAATGAACACTGAAGCTTTCTTT	CSASGTGSMNTEAFF
TRBJ2-2	TRBV20-1	TRBD1	-	TGCAGTGCTAGGATAACAGGGGTCACCGGGGAGCTGTTTTTT	CSARITGVTGELFF
TRBJ2-1	TRBV29-1	-	-	TGCAGCGTTGAAAGGGGGGTGGCCTCCCCCTACAATGAGCAGTTCTTC	CSVERGVASPYNEQFF
TRBJ1-2	TRBV24-1	-	-	TGTGCCACCAGTGATTCTTTTTCCTATGGCTACACCTTC	CATSDSFSYGYTF
TRBJ2-5	TRBV3-1	-	few	TGTGCCAGCAGCCAAGATGGTAGCCGGGAGACCCAGTACTTC	CASSQDGSRETQYF